A single sample is the source of the 27 T cell receptor beta chains below, sequenced in a study of blood T cells in healthy people across ages. Next came a second PCR, run for about 6 to 11 cycles, which used a sample-barcoded 5' primer along with a J-beta primer mix. TCRdb ran MiXCR on the 5' RACE reads and lists one entry per CDR3 protein. Of about 1.4 million distinct CDR3 sequences listed, roughly 64% were seen once; the top ten hold under 8.5%. The sample consisted of blood. Source of these receptors: a man aged 18 to 30 in good health.

This chain links TRBV20-1 with TRBJ1-6; TRBD1 is a possible D gene (5 bases). The length of the CDR3 is 16 residues. Trimming removed 0 bases from V and 6 bases from J, with 15 bases in between. Germline V gene sequence: CDR1 DFQATT, CDR2 SNEGSKA (reference sequence). The CDR3 protein is CSARDLEQGFNSPLHF. The DNA for the CDR3 is TGCAGTGCTAGAGATCTGGAGCAGGGTTTTAATTCACCCCTCCACTTT.

The J gene is TRBJ1-4, the V gene TRBV12-3 or TRBV12-4; TRBD1 is a possible D gene (5 bases). Trimming cost V 5 bases and J 0 bases, with 10 bases left between them. The CDR3 spans 15 residues. The CDR3, as DNA: TGTGCCAGCAGTCTGGGACGTTCAACTAATGAAAAACTGTTTTTT. As protein: CASSLGRSTNEKLFF.

The sample holds a few counts of this clonotype. The chain employs TRBV5-1 and TRBJ2-7; D tentatively fits TRBD1 or TRBD2 (6 bases each). Germline loops: CDR1 SGHRS, CDR2 YFSETQ. There are 14 residues in the CDR3. The ends were cut back, 4 bases at V and 5 bases at J, with 16 bases in the middle. The CDR3 nucleotides are TGCGCCAGCAGCCGGGGGCCCAGTATCGACGAGCAGTACTTC. Protein: CASSRGPSIDEQYF.

The V gene is TRBV3-1, the J gene TRBJ2-3; D is possibly TRBD1 or TRBD2 (5 bases each). V lost 3 bases to trimming and J lost 1 base, with 8 bases between them. The CDR3 spans 14 residues. The germline V gene encodes CDR1 LGHDT and CDR2 YNNKEL (reference sequence). The CDR3 protein is CASSHGAGTDTQYF. The CDR3 DNA is TGTGCCAGCAGCCACGGGGCTGGCACAGATACGCAGTATTTT.

DNA for the CDR3: TGTGCCAGCAGTCCTCGGGACACCGTTCCGGGCTACACCTTC. This encodes CASSPRDTVPGYTF. The chain is built from TRBV12-3 or TRBV12-4 and TRBJ1-2; possibly TRBD1 for D (6 bases). The V end was cut by 5 bases, the J end by 8 bases, with 18 bases between. This CDR3 comprises 14 residues.

The rearrangement links TRBV6-2 or TRBV6-3 to TRBJ2-7, with 10 bases matching TRBD2. This CDR3 comprises 13 residues. CDR1 is MNHEY, CDR2 SVGEGT, per germline. Unmatched junction bases numbered 1, after V lost 2 bases and J lost 6 bases. The CDR3 protein is CASSYASGSEQYF. CDR3 in DNA: TGTGCCAGCAGTTACGCTAGCGGGAGCGAGCAGTACTTC.

This clonotype showed up just a few times. The rearrangement uses TRBV6-1 and TRBJ1-2, with TRBD1 as a possible D gene (6 bases). The CDR3 extends over 14 amino acids. V shed 1 base and J shed 6 bases, with 12 bases lying between them. Germline CDR1 reads MNHNS; CDR2 reads SASEGT. The CDR3 coding sequence is TGTGCCAGCAGTGAAGGGCAGGGGTTGGATGGCTACACCTTC. It yields the protein CASSEGQGLDGYTF.

The V gene is TRBV3-1, the J gene TRBJ2-1; D possibly corresponds to TRBD1 (5 bases). Trimming pared 1 base from V and 5 bases from J, leaving 9 bases between. From germline, CDR1 is LGHDT and CDR2 YNNKEL (reference sequence). This CDR3 region has 14 residues. This CDR3 is CASSQGQNDNEQFF. The CDR3 coding sequence is TGTGCCAGCAGCCAAGGACAGAATGACAATGAGCAGTTCTTC.

This clonotype was observed a handful of times. The chain links TRBV27 to TRBJ2-5; 10 nucleotides align to TRBD2. The CDR3 has 14 amino acids. After removal of 5 bases from V and 5 bases from J, the junction contained 5 bases not matched to a gene. Germline V gene data show CDR1 as MNHEY and CDR2 as SMNVEV (reference sequence). CDR3 in DNA: TGTGCCAGCAGTCCTAGCGGGAGTTGGGAGACCCAGTACTTC. Translation: CASSPSGSWETQYF.

V is TRBV20-1 and J is TRBJ2-1; 8 bases fit TRBD2. The germline gives CDR1 DFQATT, CDR2 SNEGSKA (reference sequence). The CDR3 runs to 13 residues. After removal of 8 bases from V and 9 bases from J, the junction contained 12 bases not matched to a gene. CDR3 sequence (DNA): TGCAGTACCAACCCGGGACTAGTCCGTGAGCAGTTCTTC. Translation: CSTNPGLVREQFF.

The rearrangement uses TRBV6-2 or TRBV6-3 and TRBJ2-4, with 13 bases lining up with TRBD2. The end of the DNA aligns better with TRBJ2-5, so the J call may be wrong. The CDR3 consists of 15 residues. The V gene's germline CDR1 is MNHEY and CDR2 SVGEGT. Here the CDR3 reads CASSQLAGGEETQYF. Written as DNA, the CDR3 is TGTGCCAGCAGTCAACTAGCGGGAGGGGAAGAGACCCAGTACTTC.

The rearrangement uses TRBV6-2 or TRBV6-3 and TRBJ1-4; tentative D call: TRBD1 (5 bases). V dropped 10 bases and J dropped 0 bases, with 15 bases sitting between them. The germline gives CDR1 MNHEY, CDR2 SVGEGT. The CDR3 sequence is 15 residues long. CDR3 amino acids: CATCPGPATNEKLFF. The CDR3 DNA is TGTGCCACCTGTCCAGGGCCCGCAACTAATGAAAAACTGTTTTTT.

The rearrangement uses TRBV4-1 and TRBJ2-1, with D possibly TRBD2 on 5 matching bases. Per the germline V gene, CDR1 is MGHRA and CDR2 is YSYEKL. The length of the CDR3 is 18 residues. The V end lost 0 bases, the J end lost 1 base, and 16 bases lay between the germline ends. In nucleotides, the CDR3 is TGCGCCAGCAGCCAAGATCTCCGTCCGAGAGGGTCCTACAATGAGCAGTTCTTC. The encoded protein is CASSQDLRPRGSYNEQFF.

This clonotype was counted a single time. The rearrangement joins TRBV4-1 to TRBJ2-7, with D possibly matching TRBD2 (5 bases). Matching the DNA end better, TRBJ2-4 makes the J call doubtful. Germline V gene data show CDR1 as MGHRA and CDR2 as YSYEKL. The CDR3 totals 20 residues. CDR3 nucleotides: TGCGCCAGCAGCCAAGATCCGGTGAGGGAGTTCGTCCCCATTAAAAACATTCAGTACTTC. Residues: CASSQDPVREFVPIKNIQYF.

This clonotype appeared a few times. The gene calls are TRBV29-1 and TRBJ2-5; D remains unclear. Judging by the DNA end, TRBJ2-7 fits better; the J call may be wrong. This CDR3 has 13 residues. Germline V lookup: CDR1 SQVTM, CDR2 ANQGSEA. The CDR3 DNA reads TGCAGCGTTGAATATATTGCCAACGGCGAGCAGTACTTC. Translation gives CSVEYIANGEQYF.

This clonotype was counted only a few times. V is TRBV20-1 and J is TRBJ2-7, with D perhaps matching TRBD2 (5 bases). Germline CDR1 reads DFQATT; CDR2 reads SNEGSKA (reference sequence). The CDR3 covers 12 residues. The V end lost 6 bases, the J end lost 4 bases, and 13 bases lay between the germline ends. The CDR3 protein is CSAREDLYEQYF. CDR3 nucleotides: TGCAGTGCCCGAGAGGACTTATACGAGCAGTACTTC.

This clonotype was picked up a small number of times. The gene calls are TRBV20-1 and TRBJ2-1; D remains unclear. This CDR3 contains 13 residues. CDR1 is DFQATT and CDR2 is SNEGSKA in the germline V gene (reference sequence). V lost 5 bases and J lost 6, with 14 bases in between. The CDR3 loop reads CSAGAQISNEQFF. The CDR3 region has the DNA TGCAGTGCTGGAGCACAGATTTCCAATGAGCAGTTCTTC.

The chain has TRBV20-1 and TRBJ2-1; D ambiguous. The CDR3 contains 15 residues. Trimming cost V 3 bases and J 3 bases, with 15 bases left between them. The germline CDR1 and CDR2 sequences are DFQATT and SNEGSKA (reference sequence). CDR3 bases: TGCAGTGCTAGCCCATCCCGGGCCCTCTACAATGAGCAGTTCTTC. The encoded protein is CSASPSRALYNEQFF.

This clonotype was counted only a few times. J is TRBJ2-1 and V is TRBV4-1; 12 positions match TRBD2. V was clipped by 3 bases and J by 8 bases; unmatched bases: 2. This CDR3 contains 14 residues. Germline V CDR1 and CDR2: MGHRA, YSYEKL. The CDR3 bases are TGCGCCAGCAGCCACTCTAGCGGGAGGGATGAGCAGTTCTTC. Protein product: CASSHSSGRDEQFF.

This sequence joins TRBV12-3 or TRBV12-4 and TRBJ2-3; TRBD2 matches at 12 bases. The V gene end was trimmed by 2 bases and the J gene end by 4 bases; junction bases not matched to a gene: 10. This CDR3 has 18 amino acids. CDR3 sequence reads: CASSLRRTSGEGSDTQYF. The CDR3 region has the DNA TGTGCCAGCAGTTTACGCCGGACTAGCGGGGAGGGGTCAGATACGCAGTATTTT.

This clonotype was detected only a few times. The chain joins TRBV5-1 to TRBJ1-1; 8 bases are shared with TRBD1. The CDR3 length is 14 residues. Germline V gene lookup returns CDR1 SGHRS and CDR2 YFSETQ. The V and J ends lost 3 bases and 1 base, in that order; junction bases with no gene match: 2. DNA for the CDR3: TGCGCCAGCAGCTGGGGGACAGGGAACACTGAAGCTTTCTTT. Translation gives CASSWGTGNTEAFF.

This chain uses TRBV7-7 with TRBJ2-5; the match to TRBD1 covers 7 bases. The CDR3 loop spans 15 amino acids. With V trimmed by 5 bases and J by 7 bases, 13 bases remained unmatched. Germline V gene lookup returns CDR1 SSHAT and CDR2 FNYEAQ (reference sequence). In nucleotides, the CDR3 is TGTGCCAGCAGCCAATCTCGAGACAGGGACGCGACCCAGTACTTC. This gives the protein CASSQSRDRDATQYF.

In its sample, this clonotype was seen a few times. This rearrangement joins TRBV5-1 to TRBJ2-7, with D uncertain. CDR3 size: 14 residues. Trimming left V 2 bases short and J 3 bases short, with 12 bases between. Germline V gene lookup returns CDR1 SGHRS and CDR2 YFSETQ. In nucleotides, the CDR3 is TGCGCCAGCAGCTTTCGCCAACTACACTACGAGCAGTACTTC. Translating it yields CASSFRQLHYEQYF.

This chain uses TRBV6-1 with TRBJ2-7; D is unresolved. The end of the DNA is better explained by TRBJ2-4, so the J call may be wrong. The CDR3 is 16 amino acids. The germline gives CDR1 MNHNS, CDR2 SASEGT. The CDR3: CASSELSAVAKNIQYF. CDR3 DNA sequence: TGTGCCAGCAGTGAACTGAGTGCCGTGGCCAAAAACATTCAGTACTTC.

The chain uses TRBV28 and TRBJ2-4; D is unclear. The end of the DNA fits TRBJ2-7 better, so the J call may be wrong. There are 13 residues in the CDR3. Germline-derived CDR1 and CDR2 are MDHEN and SYDVKM. CDR3 sequence (DNA): TGTGCCAGCAGTTTATATCTTGGCTACGAGCAGTACTTC. Protein product: CASSLYLGYEQYF.

This clonotype was seen only a few times. V and J are TRBV7-8 and TRBJ2-3; 7 bases are a match to TRBD2. This CDR3 contains 16 residues. V shed 7 bases and J 2 bases; nucleotides not matched to a gene: 12. Germline V gene data show CDR1 as SGHVS and CDR2 as FQNEAQ. CDR3 sequence reads: CASTPKGRGYTDTQYF. For the CDR3, the DNA is TGTGCCAGCACCCCCAAGGGGCGGGGGTACACAGATACGCAGTATTTT.

This clonotype was picked up a small number of times. This rearrangement joins TRBV12-5 to TRBJ2-5; 14 bases are a match to TRBD2. The trim removed 0 bases at V and 1 base at J, leaving 7 bases unmatched. CDR1 and CDR2 from the germline V gene are LGHNT and FRNRAP. The CDR3 runs 19 residues. In DNA form, the CDR3 reads TGTGCTAGTGGTTTGGTAGAGGGGACTAGCGGGGGTCCCCAAGAGACCCAGTACTTC. Translated: CASGLVEGTSGGPQETQYF.